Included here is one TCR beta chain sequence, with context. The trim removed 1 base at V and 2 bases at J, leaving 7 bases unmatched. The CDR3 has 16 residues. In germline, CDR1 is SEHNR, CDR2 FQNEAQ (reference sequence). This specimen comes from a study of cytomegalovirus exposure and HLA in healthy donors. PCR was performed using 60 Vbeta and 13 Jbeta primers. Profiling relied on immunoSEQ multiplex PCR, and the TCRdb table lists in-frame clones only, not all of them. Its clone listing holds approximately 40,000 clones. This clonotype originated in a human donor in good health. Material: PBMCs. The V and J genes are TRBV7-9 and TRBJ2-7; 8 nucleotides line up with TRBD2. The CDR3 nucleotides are TGTGCCAGCAGCTTAGGGTCGGGGGGGACCGCCTACGAGCAGTACTTC. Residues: CASSLGSGGTAYEQYF. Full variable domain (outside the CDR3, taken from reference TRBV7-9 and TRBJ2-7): DTGVSQNPRHKITKRGQNVTFRCDPISEHNRLYWYRQTLGQGPEFLTYFQNEAQLEKSRLLSDRFSAERPKGSFSTLEIQRTEQGDSAMYLCASSLGSGGTAYEQYFGPGTRLTVT.